Below, one T cell receptor (beta chain) is given with its context. The antigen is not known. These data come from a study of T-cell memory formation after mild COVID-19. General observations from the study: Among contracting clones, CD4+ were mainly CM/EM and CD8+ enriched in EMRA.

Trimming left V 0 bases short and J 3 bases short, with 10 bases between. Germline V gene lookup returns CDR1 MNHEY and CDR2 SVGAGI. The CDR3 spans 15 residues. From the 5' RACE reads, TCRdb called clonotypes with MiXCR, one entry per CDR3 protein. This table holds 120,000 to 150,000 distinct CDR3 sequences, approximately 21% found once. The TCR sequence derives from an adult woman who had mild COVID-19 (a few samples of this study predate the infection). Cell type and time point are not known. J is TRBJ2-3 and V is TRBV6-5, with unresolved D. Sequencing was done on a sample of PBMCs or a T cell subset sorted from them (not recorded which). The CDR3 DNA follows: TGTGCCAGCAGTTACTCCGGCGGTTGGACAGATACGCAGTATTTT. It yields the protein CASSYSGGWTDTQYF.